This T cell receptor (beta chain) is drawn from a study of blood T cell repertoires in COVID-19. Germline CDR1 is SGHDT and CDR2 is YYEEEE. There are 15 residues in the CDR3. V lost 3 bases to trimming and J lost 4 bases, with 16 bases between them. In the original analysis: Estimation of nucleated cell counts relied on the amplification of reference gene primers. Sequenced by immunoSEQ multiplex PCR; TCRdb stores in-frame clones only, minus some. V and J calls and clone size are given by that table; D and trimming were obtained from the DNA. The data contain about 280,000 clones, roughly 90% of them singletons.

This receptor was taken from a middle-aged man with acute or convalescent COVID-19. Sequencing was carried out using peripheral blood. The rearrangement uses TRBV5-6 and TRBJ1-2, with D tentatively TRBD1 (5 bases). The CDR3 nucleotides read TGTGCCAGCAGCTACGGAGGGGTAGGGGTCTATGGCTACACCTTC. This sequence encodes CASSYGGVGVYGYTF. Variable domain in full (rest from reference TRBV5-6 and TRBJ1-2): DAGVTQSPTHLIKTRGQQVTLRCSPKSGHDTVSWYQQALGQGPQFIFQYYEEEERQRGNFPDRFSGHQFPNYSSELNVNALLLGDSALYLCASSYGGVGVYGYTFGSGTRLTVV.